This TCR beta chain was recorded in a study of somatic mutations in cytotoxic T cells in rheumatoid arthritis. TCRdb keeps only in-frame clones here, not all; method: immunoSEQ multiplex PCR. The sample has about 21,000 clones; about 85% are singletons. V was clipped by 4 bases and J by 6 bases, with 16 bases between them. CDR3 size: 14 residues. In germline, CDR1 is SNHLY, CDR2 FYNNEI. What was sequenced was CD8+ T cells sorted from blood. The sequence was collected from a man younger than 30 with rheumatoid arthritis. The J gene is TRBJ2-7, the V gene TRBV2; possibly TRBD1 for D (5 bases). The CDR3 DNA reads TGTGCCAGCAGTGTTGTCCAGGGTAAGAGCGAGCAGTACTTC. Translated, it gives CASSVVQGKSEQYF.